These 32 T cell receptor beta chains came from one sample sequenced in a study of blood T cells in healthy people across ages. A sample-barcoded 5' primer and a J-beta primer mix were used in a second PCR of roughly 7 to 11 cycles. TCRdb recomputed calls from the 5' RACE reads with MiXCR, one row per CDR3 protein. Among 1.5 million to 2 million distinct CDR3 sequences listed, about 30% were seen once. What was sequenced was blood. The receptors derive from a woman aged 30 to 39 in good health.

The chain combines TRBV20-1 with TRBJ1-4, with a weak D call TRBD1 (5 bases). Deletions cut 6 bases from V and 7 bases from J, with 12 bases between. This CDR3 has 12 residues. Germline CDR1 and CDR2: DFQATT and SNEGSKA (reference sequence). This CDR3 is CSAPGIREKLFF. CDR3 sequence (DNA): TGCAGTGCGCCAGGGATCCGTGAAAAACTGTTTTTT.

This clonotype was seen at least ten times. V gene TRBV6-5 combines with J gene TRBJ2-1; 10 nucleotides match TRBD2. The ends lost 2 bases at V and 8 bases at J; junction bases unmatched: 6. Germline loops: CDR1 MNHEY, CDR2 SVGAGI. The CDR3 covers 15 residues. The CDR3 DNA follows: TGTGCCAGCAGTTACGGAGCGGGGGGGGGCTATGAGCAGTTCTTC. It yields the protein CASSYGAGGGYEQFF.

The chain uses TRBV6-5 and TRBJ2-2; weak D call: TRBD1 (6 bases). Trimming removed 0 bases at V and 1 base at J, with 9 bases between. The length of the CDR3 is 16 residues. The V gene's germline CDR1 is MNHEY and CDR2 SVGAGI. The CDR3 DNA is TGTGCCAGCAGTTACTCTTACAGGGTGAACACCGGGGAGCTGTTTTTT. This codes for CASSYSYRVNTGELFF.

This clonotype was picked up one time. The chain couples TRBV4-1 to TRBJ2-2; D remains ambiguous. V was shortened by 2 bases and J by 0 bases, with 10 bases between the two germline ends. The CDR3 covers 16 residues. Germline CDR1 MGHRA, CDR2 YSYEKL. The DNA for the CDR3 is TGCGCCAGCAGCCAACTTACCGGACCGAACACCGGGGAGCTGTTTTTT. Translation gives CASSQLTGPNTGELFF.

This clonotype occurred a few times. This chain joins TRBV30 and TRBJ2-3; 7 bases match TRBD2. CDR1 is GTSNPN, CDR2 SVGIG, per germline (reference sequence). The CDR3 covers 13 residues. V dropped 2 bases and J dropped 6; count of bases not matched to a gene: 5. Here the CDR3 reads CAWSYGGLDTQYF. CDR3 DNA: TGTGCCTGGAGTTACGGGGGGTTGGATACGCAGTATTTT.

Note on this clonotype: As the CDR3 is not closed by the conserved phenylalanine or tryptophan, this likely results from a read error. The DNA of the CDR3 is TGCAGCGTCGAAGGGACTAGCGGGAGCTCCTACGAGCAGTACTTA. Translating gives CSVEGTSGSSYEQYL. V gene TRBV29-1 combines with J gene TRBJ2-7; 14 nucleotides line up with TRBD2. From germline, CDR1 is SQVTM and CDR2 ANQGSEA. The CDR3 has 15 amino acids.

This clonotype has ten or more counts. The chain joins TRBV5-5 to TRBJ1-2, with 7 bases matching TRBD1. CDR3 length equals 14 residues. CDR1 and CDR2 from the germline V gene are SGHKS and YYEKEE (reference sequence). Unmatched junction bases numbered 5, after V lost 4 bases and J lost 2 bases. CDR3 in amino acids: CASSPGQTNYGYTF. As DNA, the CDR3 is TGTGCCAGCAGCCCGGGACAGACAAACTATGGCTACACCTTC. The full variable domain, in which reference TRBV5-5 and TRBJ1-2 provide the parts outside the CDR3, is DAGVTQSPTHLIKTRGQQVTLRCSPISGHKSVSWYQQVLGQGPQFIFQYYEKEERGRGNFPDRFSARQFPNYSSELNVNALLLGDSALYLCASSPGQTNYGYTFGSGTRLTVV.

The table lists this clonotype with a count of one. A much bigger clone sits one base away, suggesting this may be a read error. The rearrangement joins TRBV12-3 or TRBV12-4 to TRBJ2-3, with no clear D. This CDR3 spans 13 amino acids. Trimming took 10 bases from V and 4 from J, leaving 15 bases between them. CDR3 in amino acids: CAIRLQTADTQYF. The CDR3 bases are TGTGCCATAAGGCTGCAGACCGCAGATACGCAGTATTTT.

The chain links TRBV6-5 to TRBJ2-7, with D possibly TRBD2 on 6 matching bases. This CDR3 has 11 amino acids. Germline V gene lookup returns CDR1 MNHEY and CDR2 SVGAGI. The V and J ends lost 6 bases and 9 bases respectively, with 12 bases between them. The CDR3 spells CASSYLGGQYF. CDR3 coding DNA: TGTGCCAGCAGCTATCTCGGGGGGCAGTACTTC.

The chain employs TRBV5-1 and TRBJ2-5; either TRBD1 or TRBD2 may fit D (6 bases each). Germline V gives CDR1 SGHRS, CDR2 YFSETQ. V was cut by 3 bases and J by 0 bases, with 12 bases left in between. The CDR3 covers 15 residues. Here the CDR3 reads CASSYGGPNQETQYF. The CDR3 DNA reads TGCGCCAGCAGCTACGGGGGCCCCAACCAAGAGACCCAGTACTTC.

This chain joins TRBV20-1 and TRBJ2-7; 8 nucleotides line up with TRBD2. The CDR3 totals 14 residues. Germline values: CDR1 DFQATT, CDR2 SNEGSKA (reference sequence). The trim removed 5 bases at V and 4 bases at J, leaving 10 bases unmatched. CDR3 DNA: TGCAGTGCTGAAAGCGGGAGAGGTGTATACGAGCAGTACTTC. Amino acids: CSAESGRGVYEQYF.

The genes are TRBV20-1 and TRBJ2-3, with D perhaps matching TRBD1 (6 bases). The CDR3 loop spans 19 amino acids. Trimming stripped 0 bases from V and 0 bases from J, with 22 bases between. Germline V gene sequence: CDR1 DFQATT, CDR2 SNEGSKA (reference sequence). CDR3 sequence: CSARDGGTRSSYSTDTQYF. Here the CDR3 DNA reads TGCAGTGCTAGAGATGGTGGGACACGTTCTTCCTATAGCACAGATACGCAGTATTTT.

Turning to this clonotype: A junction end diverges from the germline sequence, so it may reflect a read error. This chain uses TRBV28 with TRBJ2-6; a possible D gene is TRBD1 (6 bases). The CDR3 consists of 16 residues. Per the germline V gene, CDR1 is MDHEN and CDR2 is SYDVKM. The CDR3 DNA reads as TGTGCCGGCAGTGCCGTAAACAGGGCTGGGGCCAACGTCCTGACTTTC. This sequence encodes CAGSAVNRAGANVLTF.

Regarding this clonotype: An end of the junction does not agree with germline; a read error may underlie this. The J gene is TRBJ2-7, the V gene TRBV2, with a weak D call TRBD1 (5 bases). The CDR3 length is 11 residues. Germline loops: CDR1 SNHLY, CDR2 FYNNEI. Written as DNA, the CDR3 is TGTACCAGCAGCTACAGGTTCGAGCAGTACTTC. This encodes CTSSYRFEQYF.

This clonotype was counted between two and nine times. The chain has TRBV6-2 or TRBV6-3 and TRBJ1-1, with a possible D match to TRBD1 (6 bases). The length of the CDR3 is 17 residues. V was trimmed by 4 bases and J by 5 bases, leaving 23 bases between them. Germline V gives CDR1 MNHEY, CDR2 SVGEGT. CDR3 sequence (DNA): TGTGCCAGCAGTTTCCAACCAGGGGATATAAAAAAAACTGAAGCTTTCTTT. Its translation: CASSFQPGDIKKTEAFF.

This clonotype was seen more than once but under ten times. The chain has TRBV11-2 and TRBJ1-2; 8 bases agree with TRBD1. The germline V gene encodes CDR1 SGHAT and CDR2 FQNNGV. CDR3 length: 15 residues. After removal of 5 bases from V and 4 bases from J, the junction contained 9 bases not matched to a gene. CDR3 sequence (DNA): TGTGCCAGCAGCGTCGACAGGGGCGCAGGCTATGGCTACACCTTC. Encoded protein: CASSVDRGAGYGYTF.

This clonotype was observed many times. This chain joins TRBV25-1 and TRBJ2-7; either TRBD1 or TRBD2 may supply D (6 bases each). The CDR3 consists of 12 residues. V lost 8 bases and J 2 bases, leaving 10 bases between the germline ends. Per the germline V gene, CDR1 is MGHDK and CDR2 is SYGVNS. CDR3 DNA sequence: TGTGCCAGCGGGGGGCCCCCCTACGAGCAGTACTTC. This sequence encodes CASGGPPYEQYF.

J is TRBJ2-2 and V is TRBV6-5; 9 bases align to TRBD1. With 7 bases clipped from V and 5 bases from J, the junction kept 2 bases outside the gene matches. This CDR3 comprises 13 residues. Looked up from germline, CDR1 is MNHEY and CDR2 is SVGAGI. Here the CDR3 DNA reads TGTGCCAGCATTGGACAGGGGACCGGGGAGCTGTTTTTT. The encoded protein is CASIGQGTGELFF.

This chain links TRBV12-3 or TRBV12-4 with TRBJ2-7; tentatively, D is TRBD2 (6 bases). This CDR3 is 14 amino acids long. V lost 6 bases and J 5 bases, leaving 17 bases between the germline ends. The CDR3 DNA reads as TGTGCCAGCAGAACCTCCGGGACTGCGGACGAGCAGTACTTC. This codes for CASRTSGTADEQYF.

This clonotype was observed at least ten times. This sequence joins TRBV25-1 and TRBJ2-7; TRBD1 might be the D (6 bases). The V gene's germline CDR1 is MGHDK and CDR2 SYGVNS. CDR3 size: 16 residues. Deletions cut 5 bases from V and 2 bases from J, with 19 bases between. The CDR3: CASSQKTGDRPYEQYF. CDR3 in DNA: TGTGCCAGCAGTCAAAAGACAGGAGATCGCCCCTACGAGCAGTACTTC.

For this clonotype: A much bigger clone sits one base away, suggesting this may be a read error. V is TRBV4-1 and J is TRBJ2-5, with D maybe TRBD2 (6 bases). The J call is in doubt because the DNA end fits TRBJ2-7 better. Germline lookup yields CDR1 MGHRA and CDR2 YSYEKL. The CDR3 is made up of 15 amino acids. In nucleotides, the CDR3 is TGCGCCAGCAGCCATGATCCCGGGGGATTCTACGAGCAGTACTTC. Its translation is CASSHDPGGFYEQYF.

The gene calls are TRBV14 and TRBJ1-4; D perhaps matches TRBD1 (6 bases). The CDR3 contains 15 residues. CDR1 is SGHDN, CDR2 FVKESK, per germline. V lost 4 bases and J 3 bases, leaving 12 bases between the germline ends. The CDR3 nucleotides read TGTGCCAGCAGCCGCTCGACAGGTCCTAATGAAAAACTGTTTTTT. It codes for CASSRSTGPNEKLFF.

The rearrangement uses TRBV29-1 and TRBJ2-6; 10 bases map to TRBD1. The CDR3 spans 14 residues. V lost 6 bases, J lost 6 bases, and 5 bases stayed unmatched. CDR1 is SQVTM and CDR2 is ANQGSEA in the germline V gene. The CDR3 DNA reads TGCAGCGTCAGACAGGGGGCAGAGGCCAACGTCCTGACTTTC. Translation: CSVRQGAEANVLTF. Full variable domain (missing parts from reference TRBV29-1 and TRBJ2-6): SAVISQKPSRDICQRGTSLTIQCQVDSQVTMMFWYRQQPGQSLTLIATANQGSEATYESGFVIDKFPISRPNLTFSTLTVSNMSPEDSSIYLCSVRQGAEANVLTFGAGSRLTVL.

This clonotype has at least ten counts. The rearrangement links TRBV11-1 to TRBJ2-4, with a tentative D call TRBD1 (6 bases). Trimming took 0 bases from V and 6 from J, leaving 9 bases between them. From germline, CDR1 is SGHAT and CDR2 FQDESV (reference sequence). The CDR3 has 14 amino acids. The CDR3 sequence is CASSLAGAGNIQYF. The CDR3 DNA reads TGTGCCAGCAGCTTAGCGGGGGCGGGAAACATTCAGTACTTC.

This clonotype was found many times. This sequence joins TRBV12-3 or TRBV12-4 and TRBJ2-7; maybe TRBD2 (6 bases). The CDR3 length is 14 residues. Trimming shortened V by 8 bases and J by 1 base, and 15 bases separated the two germline ends. CDR3 residues: CASAGPLLSYEQYF. DNA for the CDR3: TGTGCCAGCGCGGGACCGCTCCTTTCCTACGAGCAGTACTTC.

V gene TRBV19 combines with J gene TRBJ2-3, with D possibly being TRBD2 (6 bases). Trimming took off 3 bases at V and 0 bases at J, with 13 bases between the two ends. The CDR3 sequence is 16 residues long. Germline assignment: CDR1 LNHDA and CDR2 SQIVND (reference sequence). CDR3 amino acids: CASSMPLRGSTDTQYF. For the CDR3, the DNA is TGTGCCAGTAGTATGCCCCTGCGGGGAAGCACAGATACGCAGTATTTT.

The V call is TRBV28, the J call TRBJ2-2; D is ambiguous. CDR3 length equals 16 residues. The germline gives CDR1 MDHEN, CDR2 SYDVKM. V was pared by 6 bases and J by 0 bases, with 14 bases between. The CDR3 is CASRPQVYTNTGELFF. The CDR3 nucleotides read TGTGCCAGCAGGCCTCAAGTTTACACGAACACCGGGGAGCTGTTTTTT.

A remark on this clonotype: This clone may be a read error of a much larger clone one base away. This chain connects TRBV5-1 to TRBJ2-1; D is perhaps TRBD1 or TRBD2 (5 bases each). The J call is uncertain, as TRBJ2-7 better fits the DNA end. CDR1 is SGHRS, CDR2 YFSETQ, per germline. This CDR3 has 15 residues. CDR3 region: CASSLLQGPTHEQYF. CDR3 nucleotides: TGCGCCAGCAGCTTGTTGCAGGGACCTACGCATGAGCAGTACTTC.

CDR3 region: CASSDTGRDYGYTF. The CDR3 bases are TGTGCCAGTAGTGATACAGGGAGAGACTATGGCTACACCTTC. The rearrangement uses TRBV19 and TRBJ1-2; the D gene is possibly TRBD1 (6 bases). The CDR3 is made up of 14 amino acids. CDR1 and CDR2 from the germline V gene are LNHDA and SQIVND (reference sequence). V lost 5 bases and J 3 bases, leaving 13 bases between the germline ends. The entire variable domain, with the rest obtained from reference TRBV19 and TRBJ1-2, is as follows: DGGITQSPKYLFRKEGQNVTLSCEQNLNHDAMYWYRQDPGQGLRLIYYSQIVNDFQKGDIAEGYSVSREKKESFPLTVTSAQKNPTAFYLCASSDTGRDYGYTFGSGTRLTVV.

The chain carries TRBV10-3 and TRBJ2-3; 9 bases are a match to TRBD2. V was clipped by 6 bases and J by 7 bases; unmatched bases: 8. There are 14 residues in the CDR3. CDR1 and CDR2 (germline): ENHRY, SYGVKD. The CDR3 nucleotides are TGTGCCATCAGGGGCGGCGGGGGGGCCAATACGCAGTATTTT. Translation gives CAIRGGGGANTQYF.

A remark on this clonotype: Germline and junction disagree at one end, which may indicate a read error. V and J are TRBV3-1 and TRBJ1-1; TRBD1 matches at 9 bases. Germline assignment: CDR1 LGHDT and CDR2 YNNKEL (reference sequence). This CDR3 spans 14 amino acids. CDR3 region: CASSPRQGGTEAYF. For the CDR3, the DNA is TGTGCCAGCAGCCCGAGACAGGGGGGGACTGAAGCTTACTTT.

At least ten counts were recorded for this clonotype. The chain couples TRBV20-1 to TRBJ2-1, with D possibly being TRBD2 (5 bases). With 6 bases removed from V and 10 bases from J, the gap between germline ends came to 16 bases. Germline CDR1 is DFQATT and CDR2 is SNEGSKA (reference sequence). This CDR3 is built from 12 residues. CDR3 bases: TGCAGTGCGGGAGACTACCCGCACGAGCAGTTCTTC. Its protein is CSAGDYPHEQFF.